The clone carrying this T cell receptor beta chain has just a few counts. Trimming took 1 base from V and 1 from J, leaving 14 bases between them. The length of the CDR3 is 17 residues. The V gene's germline CDR1 is SGHTA and CDR2 FQGNSA. The sample comes from a study of human T cells and chemical hapten exposure. Study information: Patients, a majority of them female, were diagnosed with alopecia areata, totalis or universalis.

Original processing methods: Samples contained a median of about 100,000 TCRs, with a range of about 23,224 to 750,000. From the RACE reads, TCRdb called clonotypes with MiXCR, one entry per CDR3 protein. The V and J calls and clone size are TCRdb's, not the authors'. Of a few hundred thousand distinct CDR3 sequences in the sample, over 5% were seen once. Time point noted: pre-sensitization, week 0. Stated treatment: therapeutic diphenylcyclopropenone sensitization with weekly scalp DPC. Total RNA was isolated from unfractionated whole blood. The source of this sequence is a young woman with alopecia areata. Some clones in this sample may be carry-over from other donors' samples. The sample in question was whole blood, obtained in connection with sensitization to the hapten diphenylcyclopropenone (DPC). The V gene is TRBV7-2, the J gene TRBJ1-5; D is perhaps TRBD1 (5 bases). In nucleotides, the CDR3 is TGTGCCAGCAGCTTAGGAGGGGAACCGGCCAGCAATCAGCCCCAGCATTTT. Amino acid sequence: CASSLGGEPASNQPQHF.